Listed here is a single T cell receptor beta chain. What antigen it recognizes has not been identified. Nothing much larger sits one base from this clone, and base qualities are not available. This entry comes from a study of T cell changes during pregnancy in multiple sclerosis (dated by TCRdb to the late 2010s). Describing the broader study: The study examined how the T cell repertoire changed over the course of pregnancy in women with multiple sclerosis.

Taken from the germline V gene, the CDR1 and CDR2 loops are SGHTA and FQGNSA. The CDR3, from cysteine to phenylalanine, totals 16 residues. Only the CDR3 part of the read is kept: 48 bases, read in frame from the first base. Unmatched junction bases come to 3, with V trimmed by 3 bases and J by 1 base. Libraries were prepared through the immunoSEQ multiplex PCR assay. The source is immuneACCESS, and TCRdb retained only in-frame sequences with V and J called. Part of the clones is not carried over; for the studies checked, unresolved V genes explain less than half of this, and the remainder is unexplained. Across this sample there are about 47,000 clones, with roughly 92% seen only once. The leading ten clones occupy more than 0.85% of the sample.

The sequence joins TRBV7-2 to TRBJ2-3; 11 bases in the middle match TRBD2. This clonotype was obtained from a female donor with multiple sclerosis, enrolled in a pregnancy study. The source was peripheral blood, collected after pregnancy. CDR3 loop: CASSFSGGAGTDTQYF. The DNA reads TGTGCCAGCAGCTTTAGCGGGGGGGCTGGCACAGATACGCAGTATTTT.